The T cell receptor beta chain described here comes from a study of shared clonotypes between healthy human individuals. Naivety among CD8 cells was defined by CD45RO negativity and positive CCR7 selection, thereby excluding terminally differentiated effector memory CD45RA+ cells. This table comes from immunoSEQ multiplex PCR, and its TCRdb copy is limited to in-frame clones, with some not included. In the table there are about 2.1 million clones, 85% to 95% of which are singletons. Per the germline V gene, CDR1 is SGHVS and CDR2 is FNYEAQ. The CDR3 totals 15 residues. V shed 5 bases, J shed 1 base, and the junction held 7 bases outside the gene matches.

The chain uses TRBV7-6 and TRBJ1-1; 7 nucleotides match TRBD1. The sequenced sample was naive CD8+ T cells from PBMCs. The sequence derives from a man younger than 35 in good health. Some clones in this sample may be carry-over from other donors' samples. CDR3 coding DNA: TGTGCCAGCAGCCCTTGGACAGGCTCGAACACTGAAGCTTTCTTT. Translating it yields CASSPWTGSNTEAFF.